The clone carrying this T cell receptor beta chain came up many times. The J segment lost 7 bases and the V segment lost 3 bases, leaving 8 bases of the junction unmatched. The CDR3 sequence is 14 residues long. The V gene's germline CDR1 is DFQATT and CDR2 SNEGSKA (reference sequence). These data originate in a study of CD8 T cells in ankylosing spondylitis. TCRdb re-analysed the 5' RACE reads in MiXCR, keeping a single row per CDR3 protein. The sample consists of under 200,000 distinct CDR3 sequences, 10% to 15% of them appearing once. The genes are TRBV20-1 and TRBJ2-1, with 8 positions matching TRBD2. This clonotype was sampled from a female donor with ankylosing spondylitis or in good health (not recorded which). Material for sequencing was blood, either unsorted or a sorted T cell fraction (not recorded which). CDR3 nucleotide sequence: TGCAGTGCTAGTATCCGGGAGGGCCGGAATGAGCAGTTCTTC. Its protein product is CSASIREGRNEQFF.